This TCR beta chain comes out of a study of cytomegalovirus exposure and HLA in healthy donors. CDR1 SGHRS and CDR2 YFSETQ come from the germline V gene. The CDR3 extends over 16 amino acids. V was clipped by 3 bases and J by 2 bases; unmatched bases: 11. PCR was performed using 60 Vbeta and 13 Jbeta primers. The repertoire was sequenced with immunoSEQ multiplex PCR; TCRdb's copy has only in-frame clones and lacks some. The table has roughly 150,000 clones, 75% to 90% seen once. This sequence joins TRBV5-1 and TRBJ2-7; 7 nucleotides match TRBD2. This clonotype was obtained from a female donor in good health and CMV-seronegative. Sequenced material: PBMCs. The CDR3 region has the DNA TGCGCCAGCAGCTCGGCGGGGGTAGGCGTTACCTACGAGCAGTACTTC. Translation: CASSSAGVGVTYEQYF.